This T cell receptor (beta chain) stems from a study of blood T cell repertoires in COVID-19. Across the study: The study drew acute and convalescent COVID-19 samples from the United States, Italy and Spain. PBMCs, B-cell-depleted T cells, or T cells were the source of the cDNA or gDNA that made up the material.

In the source study's methods: Nucleated cell counts were estimated from reference gene primer amplification. Generated by immunoSEQ multiplex PCR, the TCRdb table keeps only in-frame clones and is missing some. That table furnishes V, J and clone size, whereas the DNA furnished D and trimming. The sample has around 31,000 clones; roughly 90% are singletons. Trimming pared 3 bases from V and 4 bases from J, leaving 6 bases between. Germline-derived CDR1 and CDR2 are GTSNPN and SVGIG (reference sequence). This CDR3 is 11 amino acids long. Material for sequencing was peripheral blood. The sequence derives from a woman between 35 and 50 years old with active or convalescent COVID-19. The gene calls are TRBV30 and TRBJ2-5; the D is unclear. CDR3 residues: CAWRGRETQYF. In nucleotides, the CDR3 is TGTGCCTGGAGGGGCCGAGAGACCCAGTACTTC.